The 3 T cell receptor beta chains below come from one sample, sequenced in a study of CD8+CD57+ T cells in acquired aplastic anemia. Patients who underwent sequencing had shown CD8+CD57+ cell expansion by flow cytometry. Using genomic DNA as the template, TCR beta VDJ and CDR3 profiling was carried out. TCRdb analysed the reads with MiXCR anew, one entry per CDR3 protein. Here the sample spans 200,000 to 300,000 distinct CDR3 sequences, 82% being singletons. The source material was sorted CD4+, CD8+, or CD8+CD57+ T cells (not recorded which) from PBMCs. The receptors originated from a human donor with aplastic anemia.

This clonotype was observed once. J is TRBJ1-5 and V is TRBV7-3; D is perhaps TRBD1 (5 bases). The V gene lost 6 bases and the J gene lost 7 bases, with 16 bases spanning the gap. The CDR3 has 14 amino acids. Germline assignment: CDR1 SGHTA and CDR2 FQGTGA. The CDR3 coding sequence is TGTGCCAGCAGTGGGGCGTATAGCACCCAGCCCCAGCATTTT. Translated: CASSGAYSTQPQHF.

Of note for this clonotype: The germline gene is not matched at one end of the junction; a read error may be the cause. This rearrangement joins TRBV9 to TRBJ2-3, with D perhaps being TRBD1 or TRBD2 (5 bases each). CDR1 SGDLS and CDR2 YYNGEE come from the germline V gene. The CDR3 loop spans 13 amino acids. The CDR3 region is CASRETGSNYDYF. The CDR3 nucleotides are TGTGCCAGCAGAGAAACAGGTTCGAACTATGACTACTTT.

Note on this clonotype: The junction and the germline gene differ at one end; a read error may be behind it. The rearrangement uses TRBV2 and TRBJ2-5; D may be TRBD2 (6 bases). This CDR3 comprises 14 residues. Germline-derived CDR1 and CDR2 are SNHLY and FYNNEI. As DNA, the CDR3 is TGTGCCACCAGTGATGGGGGGATCCATGAGAACCTGTTCTTC. This encodes CATSDGGIHENLFF.